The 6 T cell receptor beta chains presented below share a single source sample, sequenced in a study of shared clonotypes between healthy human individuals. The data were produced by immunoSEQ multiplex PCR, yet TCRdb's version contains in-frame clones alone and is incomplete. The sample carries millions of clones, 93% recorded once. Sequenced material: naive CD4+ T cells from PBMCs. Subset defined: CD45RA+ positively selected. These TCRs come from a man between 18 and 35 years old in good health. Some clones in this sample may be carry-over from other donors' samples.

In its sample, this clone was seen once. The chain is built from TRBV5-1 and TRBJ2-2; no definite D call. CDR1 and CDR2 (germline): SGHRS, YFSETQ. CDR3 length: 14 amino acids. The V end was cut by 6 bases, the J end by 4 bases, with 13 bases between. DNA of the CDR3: TGCGCCAGCAAAGGCAGCACTTCCACCGGGGAGCTGTTTTTT. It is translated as CASKGSTSTGELFF.

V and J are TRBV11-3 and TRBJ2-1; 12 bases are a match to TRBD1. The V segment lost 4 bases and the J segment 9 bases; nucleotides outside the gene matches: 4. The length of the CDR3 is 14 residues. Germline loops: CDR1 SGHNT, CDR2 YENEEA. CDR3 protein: CASSSGQGASEQFF. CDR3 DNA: TGTGCCAGCAGCTCGGGACAGGGGGCGAGTGAGCAGTTCTTC.

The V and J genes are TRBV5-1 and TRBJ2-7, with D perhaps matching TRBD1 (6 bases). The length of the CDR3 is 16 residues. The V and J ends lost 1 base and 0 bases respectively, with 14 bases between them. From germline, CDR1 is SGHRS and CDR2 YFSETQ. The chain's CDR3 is CASSLPRTESSYEQYF. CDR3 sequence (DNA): TGCGCCAGCAGCTTGCCACGGACAGAGTCCTCCTACGAGCAGTACTTC.

CDR3 nucleotides: TGCGCCAGCAGCTTGGCCGGGACTAGCGGGAGGGTCTACTCCTACGAGCAGTACTTC. It encodes CASSLAGTSGRVYSYEQYF. The rearrangement links TRBV5-1 to TRBJ2-7; 16 bases agree with TRBD2. The CDR3 extends over 19 amino acids. CDR1 and CDR2 (germline): SGHRS, YFSETQ. V dropped 0 bases and J dropped 0; count of bases not matched to a gene: 6.

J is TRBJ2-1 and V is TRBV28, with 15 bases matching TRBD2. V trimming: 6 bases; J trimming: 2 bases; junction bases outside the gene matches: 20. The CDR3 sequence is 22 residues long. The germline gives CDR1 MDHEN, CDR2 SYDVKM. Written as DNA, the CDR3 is TGTGCCAGCAGCGACAGGGGGGGACTAGCGGGAGGTTTTCGAGCCCCCTACAATGAGCAGTTCTTC. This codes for CASSDRGGLAGGFRAPYNEQFF. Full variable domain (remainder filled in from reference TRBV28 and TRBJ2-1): DVKVTQSSRYLVKRTGEKVFLECVQDMDHENMFWYRQDPGLGLRLIYFSYDVKMKEKGDIPEGYSVSREKKERFSLILESASTNQTSMYLCASSDRGGLAGGFRAPYNEQFFGPGTRLTVL.

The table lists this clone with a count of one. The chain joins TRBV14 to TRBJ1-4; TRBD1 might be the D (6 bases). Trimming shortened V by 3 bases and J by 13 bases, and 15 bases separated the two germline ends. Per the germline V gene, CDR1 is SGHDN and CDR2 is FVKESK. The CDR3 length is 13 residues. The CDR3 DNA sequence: TGTGCCAGCAGCCATCTCATCAGGGGCTTACTGTTTTTT. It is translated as CASSHLIRGLLFF.